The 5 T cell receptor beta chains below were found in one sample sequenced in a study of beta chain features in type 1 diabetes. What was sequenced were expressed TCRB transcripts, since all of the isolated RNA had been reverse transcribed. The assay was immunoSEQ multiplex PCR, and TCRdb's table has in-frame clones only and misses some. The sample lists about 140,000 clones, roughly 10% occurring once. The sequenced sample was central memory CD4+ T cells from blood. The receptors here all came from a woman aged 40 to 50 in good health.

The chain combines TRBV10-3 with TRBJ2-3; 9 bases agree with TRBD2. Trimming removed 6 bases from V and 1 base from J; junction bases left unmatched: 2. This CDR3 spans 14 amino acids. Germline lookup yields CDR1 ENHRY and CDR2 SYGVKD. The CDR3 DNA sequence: TGTGCCATCAGCAGACTAGCGGGCACAGATACGCAGTATTTT. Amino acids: CAISRLAGTDTQYF.

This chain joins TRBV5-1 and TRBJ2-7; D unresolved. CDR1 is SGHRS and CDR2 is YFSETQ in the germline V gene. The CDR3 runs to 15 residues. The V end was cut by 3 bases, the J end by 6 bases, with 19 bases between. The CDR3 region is CASSSWQPTDTEQYF. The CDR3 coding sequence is TGCGCCAGCAGCTCGTGGCAGCCTACTGACACCGAGCAGTACTTC.

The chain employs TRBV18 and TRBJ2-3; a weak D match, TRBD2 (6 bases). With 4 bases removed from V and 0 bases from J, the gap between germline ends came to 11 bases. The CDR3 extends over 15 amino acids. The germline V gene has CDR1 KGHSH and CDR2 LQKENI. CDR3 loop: CASSRVSGSTDTQYF. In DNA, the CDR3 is TGTGCCAGCTCACGGGTCAGCGGGAGCACAGATACGCAGTATTTT.

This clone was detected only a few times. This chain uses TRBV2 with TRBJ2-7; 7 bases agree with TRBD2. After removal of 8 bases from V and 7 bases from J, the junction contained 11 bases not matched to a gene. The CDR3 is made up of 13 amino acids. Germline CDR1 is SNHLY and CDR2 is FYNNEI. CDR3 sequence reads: CASAGEGRGEQYF. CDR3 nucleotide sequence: TGTGCCAGCGCTGGGGAGGGGCGAGGTGAGCAGTACTTC.

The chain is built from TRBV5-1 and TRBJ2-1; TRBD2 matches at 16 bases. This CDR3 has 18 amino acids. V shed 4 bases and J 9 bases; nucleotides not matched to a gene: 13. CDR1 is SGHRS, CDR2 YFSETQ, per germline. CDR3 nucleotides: TGCGCCAGCAGCACGGGACTAGCGGGGGGGCGATTTGCGGCTGAGCAGTTCTTC. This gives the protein CASSTGLAGGRFAAEQFF.